These T cell receptor beta chains were read from a single sample in a study of breast tumors, draining lymph nodes, adjacent tissues. TCRdb called the multiplex PCR reads again in MiXCR, with one record for every CDR3 protein. The data show fewer than 80,000 distinct CDR3 sequences, less than 45% seen once. Sequencing was done on a sample of breast tumor tissue. The receptors were gathered from a female donor with breast cancer. Some clones in this sample may be carry-over from other donors' samples. Both conserved end residues are part of each CDR3. Each record gives: clone size, J gene, D gene, V gene, CDR3 DNA, CDR3 protein. The D gene is left open where the match is weak. Clone size is not always given. Where it is, it says once, few, many or a class for expanded clones.

abundance: many; j_gene: TRBJ1-5; d_gene: .; v_gene: TRBV4-1; CDR3nt: TGCGCCAGCAGCCAAGATGAGAGGTCCCAGCCCCAGCATTTT; CDR3aa: CASSQDERSQPQHF
abundance: few; j_gene: TRBJ2-4; d_gene: .; v_gene: TRBV6-6; CDR3nt: TGTGCCAGCAACGACCCCAACAGTTCAGTAGAGGACATTCAGTACTTC; CDR3aa: CASNDPNSSVEDIQYF
abundance: many; j_gene: TRBJ2-3; d_gene: .; v_gene: TRBV12-5; CDR3nt: TGTGCTAGTGGTCCTCTTTACACAGATACGCAGTATTTT; CDR3aa: CASGPLYTDTQYF
abundance: many; j_gene: TRBJ2-7; d_gene: .; v_gene: TRBV4-2; CDR3nt: TGTGCCAGCAGCCAAGCGTACGGGCGATACGAGCAGTACTTC; CDR3aa: CASSQAYGRYEQYF
abundance: .; j_gene: TRBJ1-6; d_gene: .; v_gene: TRBV27; CDR3nt: TGTGCCAGCAGTTTCAGCTCCTATAATTCACCCCTCCACTTT; CDR3aa: CASSFSSYNSPLHF
abundance: .; j_gene: TRBJ2-5; d_gene: TRBD1; v_gene: TRBV20-1; CDR3nt: TGCAGTGCTAGAGGACAGGGGGCGGCTCAAGAGACCCAGTACTTC; CDR3aa: CSARGQGAAQETQYF
abundance: .; j_gene: TRBJ1-2; d_gene: .; v_gene: TRBV19; CDR3nt: TGTGCCAGTAGTCTAACGACGGGACGCCGTGGCCATGGCTACACCTTC; CDR3aa: CASSLTTGRRGHGYTF
abundance: many; j_gene: TRBJ2-1; d_gene: TRBD1; v_gene: TRBV10-3; CDR3nt: TGTGCCACCAGACAGGGGTCTACCAATGAGCAGTTCTTC; CDR3aa: CATRQGSTNEQFF
abundance: many; j_gene: TRBJ1-1; d_gene: .; v_gene: TRBV2; CDR3nt: TGTGCCAGCAGCGAAGATCCAGTGGACACTGAAGCTTTCTTT; CDR3aa: CASSEDPVDTEAFF
abundance: many; j_gene: TRBJ2-7; d_gene: TRBD2; v_gene: TRBV10-2; CDR3nt: TGCGCCAGCAGACCGCCCGGGACTAGCGGAGGCTACGAGCAGTACTTC; CDR3aa: CASRPPGTSGGYEQYF
abundance: .; j_gene: TRBJ2-3; d_gene: .; v_gene: TRBV2; CDR3nt: TGTGCCAGCCGGGAAGGGGGGCAGTACACAGATACGCAGTATTTT; CDR3aa: CASREGGQYTDTQYF
abundance: many; j_gene: TRBJ2-7; d_gene: TRBD1; v_gene: TRBV15; CDR3nt: TGTGCCACCAGCCCTAACAGGGGGCTATACGAGCAGTACTTC; CDR3aa: CATSPNRGLYEQYF
abundance: many; j_gene: TRBJ2-1; d_gene: TRBD1; v_gene: TRBV7-7; CDR3nt: TGTGCTAGCAGCTTAGATGGACAGGGGGCCCATGAGCAGTTCTTC; CDR3aa: CASSLDGQGAHEQFF
abundance: once; j_gene: TRBJ2-7; d_gene: TRBD1; v_gene: TRBV19; CDR3nt: TGTGCCAGTAGAGGCCGCGGGACAGGGGGCGACGAGCAGTACTTC; CDR3aa: CASRGRGTGGDEQYF
abundance: few; j_gene: TRBJ1-4; d_gene: .; v_gene: TRBV20-1; CDR3nt: TGCAGTGCTAGAGAGGCGGGAAAGACCAACAATGAAAAACTGTTTTTT; CDR3aa: CSAREAGKTNNEKLFF
abundance: .; j_gene: TRBJ2-6; d_gene: .; v_gene: TRBV2; CDR3nt: TGTGCCAGCAGCGCGCAGGGTTTTGGGGCCAACGTCCTGGCTTTC; CDR3aa: CASSAQGFGANVLAF
abundance: many; j_gene: TRBJ2-6; d_gene: .; v_gene: TRBV7-8; CDR3nt: TGTGCCAGCAGCTTAGCGGGCATTGATCTAACTGGGGCCAACGTCCTGACTTTC; CDR3aa: CASSLAGIDLTGANVLTF
abundance: .; j_gene: TRBJ1-6; d_gene: .; v_gene: TRBV10-1; CDR3nt: TGCGCCAGCAGTGAAAAATATACAGGGATAAATAATTCACCACTCCAATTT; CDR3aa: CASSEKYTGINNSPLQF
abundance: .; j_gene: TRBJ2-1; d_gene: TRBD2; v_gene: TRBV13; CDR3nt: TGTGCCAGCACCGATCCGGGAGGCTCCTACAATGAGCAGTTCTTC; CDR3aa: CASTDPGGSYNEQFF
abundance: many; j_gene: TRBJ2-2; d_gene: .; v_gene: TRBV20-1; CDR3nt: TGCAGTGCTATGCGACCGGCTCATACCGGGGAGCTGTTTTTT; CDR3aa: CSAMRPAHTGELFF
abundance: many; j_gene: TRBJ1-5; d_gene: .; v_gene: TRBV24-1; CDR3nt: TGTGCCACCAGTGATTTGAGAAGCAATCAGCCCCAGCATTTT; CDR3aa: CATSDLRSNQPQHF
abundance: many; j_gene: TRBJ1-2; d_gene: .; v_gene: TRBV12-3/TRBV12-4; CDR3nt: TGTGCCAGCAGTTTTCAGGGTCCTAGGGGGTCTACTACTAACTATGGCTACACCTTC; CDR3aa: CASSFQGPRGSTTNYGYTF
abundance: many; j_gene: TRBJ1-3; d_gene: TRBD1; v_gene: TRBV12-5; CDR3nt: TGTGCTAGTGGTTTGGTATATACGAGGACAGGGGCTTTCTCTGGAAACACCATATATTTT; CDR3aa: CASGLVYTRTGAFSGNTIYF
abundance: .; j_gene: TRBJ1-4; d_gene: .; v_gene: TRBV24-1; CDR3nt: TGTGCCACCAGTGATAAACAGGGTAATGAAAAACTGCTTTTT; CDR3aa: CATSDKQGNEKLLF
abundance: .; j_gene: TRBJ2-5; d_gene: .; v_gene: TRBV11-2; CDR3nt: .; CDR3aa: CASSLGQYTGYTFGSGTQYF
abundance: many; j_gene: TRBJ1-4; d_gene: .; v_gene: TRBV7-9; CDR3nt: TGTGCCAGCAGCTTGGGAGTTGCTAATGAAAAACTGTTTTTT; CDR3aa: CASSLGVANEKLFF
abundance: many; j_gene: TRBJ2-3; d_gene: .; v_gene: TRBV11-2; CDR3nt: TGTGCCAGCAGCTTTTCAGATACGCAGTATTTT; CDR3aa: CASSFSDTQYF
abundance: .; j_gene: TRBJ1-4; d_gene: TRBD1; v_gene: TRBV7-9; CDR3nt: TGTGCCAGCAGCTTAGACCGGGACAGGGGGCGTGAAAAACTGTTTTTT; CDR3aa: CASSLDRDRGREKLFF
abundance: many; j_gene: TRBJ2-3; d_gene: .; v_gene: TRBV7-3; CDR3nt: TGTGCCAGCAGCTTAACAGGGTATACTAGCACAGATACGCAGTATTTT; CDR3aa: CASSLTGYTSTDTQYF
abundance: .; j_gene: TRBJ2-6; d_gene: .; v_gene: TRBV20-1; CDR3nt: TGCAGTGCTAGAGGGGGAGAAAGTGGGGCCAACGTCCTGACTTTC; CDR3aa: CSARGGESGANVLTF
abundance: many; j_gene: TRBJ1-6; d_gene: TRBD1; v_gene: TRBV6-5; CDR3nt: TGTGCCAGCAGCCTAACCGGGACAGGGGAATCACCCCTCCACTTT; CDR3aa: CASSLTGTGESPLHF
abundance: many; j_gene: TRBJ1-3; d_gene: TRBD1; v_gene: TRBV20-1; CDR3nt: TGCAGTGCTAGATCTCAGGGGGCGTTCTCCACCATATATTTT; CDR3aa: CSARSQGAFSTIYF
abundance: many; j_gene: TRBJ1-2; d_gene: .; v_gene: TRBV13; CDR3nt: TGTGCCAGCAGCTTAGGCAGGTGGTGGGGAGTTGGCTATGGCTACACCTTC; CDR3aa: CASSLGRWWGVGYGYTF
abundance: many; j_gene: TRBJ2-3; d_gene: TRBD2; v_gene: TRBV7-8; CDR3nt: TGTGCCAGCAGCTTGACTAGCGGGGGGAAGCAGTATTTT; CDR3aa: CASSLTSGGKQYF
abundance: many; j_gene: TRBJ2-1; d_gene: .; v_gene: TRBV19; CDR3nt: TGTGCCAGTAGTATAGGAGCACTGGAACACAATGAGCAGTTCTTC; CDR3aa: CASSIGALEHNEQFF
abundance: many; j_gene: TRBJ1-2; d_gene: .; v_gene: TRBV29-1; CDR3nt: TGCAGCGGACTTTCCAACTATGGCTACACCTTC; CDR3aa: CSGLSNYGYTF
abundance: .; j_gene: TRBJ2-1; d_gene: .; v_gene: TRBV25-1; CDR3nt: TGTGCCAGCAGTGAGGTGGGTCAGGGGATTAGCTCCTACGAGCAGTTCTTC; CDR3aa: CASSEVGQGISSYEQFF
abundance: once; j_gene: TRBJ2-5; d_gene: .; v_gene: TRBV9; CDR3nt: TGTGCCAGCAGCGTAGCCTCGGGGCAAGAGACCCAGTACTTC; CDR3aa: CASSVASGQETQYF
abundance: .; j_gene: TRBJ2-7; d_gene: .; v_gene: TRBV20-1; CDR3nt: TGCAGTGAAAGGGCAGGAACCTCCTACGAGCAGTACTTC; CDR3aa: CSERAGTSYEQYF
abundance: few; j_gene: TRBJ2-1; d_gene: TRBD2; v_gene: TRBV27; CDR3nt: TGTGCCAGCAGTTACCGGCAAGGCGGGGGGAAGACTTACAATGAGCAGTTCTTC; CDR3aa: CASSYRQGGGKTYNEQFF
abundance: many; j_gene: TRBJ2-3; d_gene: .; v_gene: TRBV7-2; CDR3nt: TGTGCCAGCGGGGTATTCCCTAGCACAGATACGCAGTATTTT; CDR3aa: CASGVFPSTDTQYF
abundance: many; j_gene: TRBJ1-5; d_gene: .; v_gene: TRBV20-1; CDR3nt: TGCAGTGCTAGATCCCCTATTATTGGGGGGAATCAGCCCCCGCATTTT; CDR3aa: CSARSPIIGGNQPPHF
abundance: many; j_gene: TRBJ2-5; d_gene: .; v_gene: TRBV6-1; CDR3nt: TGTGCCAGCAACCAACAGGACAGCATTTTAGGAACCCAGTACTTC; CDR3aa: CASNQQDSILGTQYF
abundance: many; j_gene: TRBJ2-1; d_gene: .; v_gene: TRBV4-1; CDR3nt: TGCGCCAGCAGCCACCCCAGCCGCTCCTACAATGAGCAGTTCTTC; CDR3aa: CASSHPSRSYNEQFF
abundance: .; j_gene: TRBJ1-4; d_gene: .; v_gene: TRBV20-1; CDR3nt: TGCAGTGTCAGCGGCCAGGGGACACGAAAACTGTTTTTT; CDR3aa: CSVSGQGTRKLFF
abundance: .; j_gene: TRBJ2-1; d_gene: TRBD1; v_gene: TRBV29-1; CDR3nt: TGCAGCGTTGGGACAGGGGGGGGGCCCTCGTACAATGAGCAGTTCTTC; CDR3aa: CSVGTGGGPSYNEQFF
abundance: .; j_gene: TRBJ2-4; d_gene: .; v_gene: TRBV7-2; CDR3nt: TGTGCCAGCAGCTTCCTCGGCCCCAAAAACATTCAGTACTTC; CDR3aa: CASSFLGPKNIQYF
abundance: .; j_gene: TRBJ2-3; d_gene: .; v_gene: TRBV7-3; CDR3nt: TGTGCTAGAATCGGGGGAAGGACCGGGCCTACGCAGTATTTT; CDR3aa: CARIGGRTGPTQYF
abundance: many; j_gene: TRBJ2-5; d_gene: .; v_gene: TRBV6-4; CDR3nt: TGTGCCAGAGGGAGTAGGCTAGCTAAAGAGACCCAGTACTTC; CDR3aa: CARGSRLAKETQYF
abundance: .; j_gene: TRBJ1-4; d_gene: .; v_gene: TRBV10-3; CDR3nt: TGTGCCATCAGTGAATTGACATGGATGGAAAAACTGGTTTTT; CDR3aa: CAISELTWMEKLVF
abundance: .; j_gene: TRBJ2-1; d_gene: TRBD2; v_gene: TRBV13; CDR3nt: TGTGCCAGCAGCTTAGGGACTAGCGGGAGTGCGTACAATAAGCAGTTCTTC; CDR3aa: CASSLGTSGSAYNKQFF
abundance: many; j_gene: TRBJ2-1; d_gene: .; v_gene: TRBV20-1; CDR3nt: TGCAGTGCTAGGTTGCACAATGAGCAGTTCTTC; CDR3aa: CSARLHNEQFF
abundance: many; j_gene: TRBJ2-7; d_gene: TRBD1; v_gene: TRBV6-5; CDR3nt: TGTGCCAGCAGTTACCTGAAAGGGGCAGGGGGATACTACGAGCAGTACTTC; CDR3aa: CASSYLKGAGGYYEQYF
abundance: many; j_gene: TRBJ2-3; d_gene: .; v_gene: TRBV14; CDR3nt: TGTGCCAGCAGCCAAGCGATGGGACGGGGTACGCAGTATTTT; CDR3aa: CASSQAMGRGTQYF
abundance: .; j_gene: TRBJ1-1; d_gene: .; v_gene: TRBV24-1; CDR3nt: TGTGCCACCAAAAGGACAGAAAGCACTGAAGCTTTCTTT; CDR3aa: CATKRTESTEAFF
abundance: many; j_gene: TRBJ2-1; d_gene: .; v_gene: TRBV7-8; CDR3nt: TGTGCCAGCAGCTTCGTAGCAGTCTACAATGAGCAGTTCTTC; CDR3aa: CASSFVAVYNEQFF
abundance: .; j_gene: TRBJ2-3; d_gene: TRBD2; v_gene: TRBV2; CDR3nt: TGTGCCAGCAGTGTGGGGACTAGCGGATACAATGAGCAGTATTTT; CDR3aa: CASSVGTSGYNEQYF
abundance: many; j_gene: TRBJ1-6; d_gene: .; v_gene: TRBV7-3; CDR3nt: TGTGCCAGCAGCTTAACAGGGGTGGATTCACCCCTCCACTTT; CDR3aa: CASSLTGVDSPLHF
abundance: .; j_gene: TRBJ2-2; d_gene: .; v_gene: TRBV7-9; CDR3nt: TGTGCCAGCAGCCCTCCAGAAAAGGGGAACACCGGGGAGCTGTTTTTT; CDR3aa: CASSPPEKGNTGELFF
abundance: .; j_gene: TRBJ2-1; d_gene: TRBD1; v_gene: TRBV10-3; CDR3nt: TGTGCCACCAGACAGGGGCTCTCCTACAATGAGCAGTTCTTC; CDR3aa: CATRQGLSYNEQFF